Below are 27 T cell receptor beta chains sequenced from a single sample in a study of T-cell reconstitution after alpha-beta-depleted transplantation in children. A TCRbeta library incorporating unique molecular identifiers was prepared. TCRdb re-analysed the PCR reads in MiXCR, keeping a single row per CDR3 protein. This table holds about 400,000 distinct CDR3 sequences, 13% found once. This material consisted of PBMCs, taken from the stem cell graft. The receptor set was obtained from a human donor who donated a stem cell graft to a child with Fanconi anemia.

This clonotype was counted only a few times. CDR3 loop: CASSQDRRDTQYF. CDR3 in DNA: TGCGCCAGCAGCCAAGATCGGCGGGATACGCAGTATTTT. This sequence joins TRBV4-3 and TRBJ2-3; D is uncertain. The CDR3 is 13 amino acids. CDR1 and CDR2 from the germline V gene are LGHNA and YSLEER. V was clipped by 0 bases and J by 6 bases, with 7 bases between them.

This clonotype was detected ten times or more. This chain connects TRBV5-1 to TRBJ2-2; TRBD1 is a possible D gene (5 bases). V was clipped by 5 bases and J by 4 bases, with 15 bases between them. Per the germline V gene, CDR1 is SGHRS and CDR2 is YFSETQ. The CDR3 spans 15 residues. CDR3 residues: CASRPGSVGTGELFF. CDR3 in DNA: TGCGCCAGCAGACCAGGGTCGGTTGGCACCGGGGAGCTGTTTTTT.

This clonotype was counted at least ten times. This rearrangement joins TRBV12-3 or TRBV12-4 to TRBJ2-2; a weak D match, TRBD2 (6 bases). CDR3 length: 12 amino acids. Deletions cut 7 bases from V and 6 bases from J, with 9 bases between. The CDR3 loop is CASIGGAGELFF. In DNA, the CDR3 is TGTGCCAGCATCGGGGGAGCCGGGGAGCTGTTTTTT.

There are many counts of this clonotype. The genes are TRBV29-1 and TRBJ2-5; tentatively, D is TRBD2 (5 bases). The V gene lost 6 bases and the J gene lost 1 base, with 12 bases spanning the gap. The CDR3 covers 13 residues. Germline assignment: CDR1 SQVTM and CDR2 ANQGSEA. Here the CDR3 DNA reads TGCAGCGTACCACACACTAGCCAAGAGACCCAGTACTTC. This codes for CSVPHTSQETQYF.

This sequence joins TRBV11-2 and TRBJ2-4; 7 bases are a match to TRBD2. Germline CDR1 SGHAT, CDR2 FQNNGV. The CDR3 extends over 14 amino acids. The V and J ends lost 2 bases and 5 bases, in that order; junction bases with no gene match: 3. CDR3 protein: CASSLPGRENIQYF. CDR3 in DNA: TGTGCCAGCAGCTTACCAGGGAGGGAAAACATTCAGTACTTC.

This clonotype came up a few times. CDR3 residues: CASSSPQGGGQKYNEQFF. The CDR3 coding sequence is TGTGCCAGCAGCTCACCCCAGGGGGGGGGACAGAAATACAATGAGCAGTTCTTC. The V call is TRBV11-2, the J call TRBJ2-1; D could derive from TRBD1 or TRBD2 (7 bases each). This CDR3 spans 18 amino acids. Germline CDR1 is SGHAT and CDR2 is FQNNGV. V was trimmed by 4 bases and J by 4 bases, leaving 23 bases between them. Complete variable domain (other parts from reference TRBV11-2 and TRBJ2-1): EAGVAQSPRYKIIEKRQSVAFWCNPISGHATLYWYQQILGQGPKLLIQFQNNGVVDDSQLPKDRFSAERLKGVDSTLKIQPAKLEDSAVYLCASSSPQGGGQKYNEQFFGPGTRLTVL.

This clonotype turned up a few times. The chain uses TRBV2 and TRBJ2-6; no clear D. The germline V and J ends were trimmed by 6 bases and 0 bases, with 9 bases remaining between them. The CDR3 contains 15 residues. Per the germline V gene, CDR1 is SNHLY and CDR2 is FYNNEI. The CDR3 loop reads CASSSQVSGANVLTF. The CDR3 region has the DNA TGTGCCAGCAGCTCACAAGTCTCTGGGGCCAACGTCCTGACTTTC.

The table lists this clonotype with many counts. This chain links TRBV12-3 or TRBV12-4 with TRBJ2-2; D not resolved. This CDR3 is built from 13 residues. V gave up 3 bases and J gave up 6 bases, with 8 bases separating them. As DNA, the CDR3 is TGTGCCAGCAGTTTCTCCCGGGCCGGGGAGCTGTTTTTT. This sequence encodes CASSFSRAGELFF.

This clonotype was seen repeatedly, ten times or more. This chain joins TRBV29-1 and TRBJ2-1, with 11 bases lining up with TRBD2. This CDR3 comprises 19 residues. The J segment lost 0 bases and the V segment lost 3 bases, leaving 13 bases of the junction unmatched. CDR1 and CDR2 from the germline V gene are SQVTM and ANQGSEA. The CDR3 loop is CSVERSSGGPFSSYNEQFF. CDR3 in DNA: TGCAGCGTTGAGAGGTCTAGCGGGGGGCCCTTTAGCTCCTACAATGAGCAGTTCTTC.

About this clonotype itself: A much more abundant neighbour one base away suggests this may be a read error. This chain connects TRBV5-5 to TRBJ2-2; perhaps TRBD2 as D (6 bases). Germline V lookup: CDR1 SGHKS, CDR2 YYEKEE (reference sequence). The CDR3 spans 14 residues. CDR3 sequence (DNA): TGTGCCAGCAGCTTGCGGGGGTCTGAAGGGGATCTGTTTTTT. Translated: CASSLRGSEGDLFF.

The table lists this clonotype with many counts. This chain uses TRBV20-1 with TRBJ2-5, with a weak D call TRBD2 (5 bases). V dropped 3 bases and J dropped 4 bases, with 12 bases sitting between them. The CDR3 extends over 13 amino acids. From germline, CDR1 is DFQATT and CDR2 SNEGSKA (reference sequence). This CDR3 reads CSARTGVPETQYF. CDR3 nucleotides: TGCAGTGCTAGGACCGGGGTCCCAGAGACCCAGTACTTC.

The genes are TRBV4-3 and TRBJ2-7, with 12 bases aligning to TRBD1. CDR1 is LGHNA, CDR2 YSLEER, per germline. CDR3 size: 16 residues. With 1 base clipped from V and 6 bases from J, the junction kept 7 bases outside the gene matches. CDR3 sequence: CASSQGTGTGGLEQYV. CDR3 sequence (DNA): TGCGCCAGCAGCCAAGGTACCGGGACAGGGGGCCTCGAGCAGTACGTC.

This clonotype has at least ten counts. The rearrangement links TRBV12-3 or TRBV12-4 to TRBJ1-2; TRBD1 is a possible D gene (6 bases). Trimming stripped 2 bases from V and 4 bases from J, with 8 bases between. CDR3 size: 13 residues. Written as DNA, the CDR3 is TGTGCCAGCAGTTTACCCAGGGGCTATGGCTACACCTTC. Translated, it gives CASSLPRGYGYTF.

The V and J genes are TRBV2 and TRBJ2-2, with D unclear. V was clipped by 5 bases and J by 4 bases, with 8 bases between them. Per the germline V gene, CDR1 is SNHLY and CDR2 is FYNNEI. This CDR3 has 13 amino acids. This chain's CDR3 is CASSRPITGELFF. The CDR3 DNA reads TGTGCCAGCAGTAGGCCCATCACCGGGGAGCTGTTTTTT.

The chain carries TRBV7-9 and TRBJ2-5, with 7 bases fitting TRBD1. V was clipped by 5 bases and J by 5 bases; unmatched bases: 11. Germline assignment: CDR1 SEHNR and CDR2 FQNEAQ (reference sequence). The CDR3 sequence is 15 residues long. The CDR3: CASSPFRGGKETQYF. The CDR3 nucleotides are TGTGCCAGCAGCCCCTTCAGAGGGGGCAAGGAGACCCAGTACTTC.

The V gene is TRBV30, the J gene TRBJ2-5; D ambiguous. The germline gives CDR1 GTSNPN, CDR2 SVGIG (reference sequence). CDR3 size: 15 residues. Trimming removed 3 bases from V and 4 bases from J, with 18 bases in between. In nucleotides, the CDR3 is TGTGCCTGGAGACAAGTTTACCGGGTGGGAGAGACCCAGTACTTC. Its protein is CAWRQVYRVGETQYF.

This clonotype was counted ten times or more. This sequence joins TRBV4-3 and TRBJ2-2, with a tentative D call TRBD1 (5 bases). V was trimmed by 1 base and J by 4 bases, leaving 10 bases between them. Germline CDR1 reads LGHNA; CDR2 reads YSLEER. The CDR3 runs to 15 residues. The CDR3 protein is CASSQGRVGTGELFF. The CDR3 nucleotides are TGCGCCAGCAGCCAAGGCAGGGTGGGCACCGGGGAGCTGTTTTTT.

This chain joins TRBV6-5 and TRBJ2-7; the D gene is possibly TRBD1 (6 bases). V was cut by 3 bases and J by 5 bases, with 14 bases left in between. CDR3 length: 14 residues. Germline values: CDR1 MNHEY, CDR2 SVGAGI. The DNA of the CDR3 is TGTGCCAGCAGTTATAGGACAGATCGGGACGAGCAGTACTTC. It encodes CASSYRTDRDEQYF.

V and J are TRBV2 and TRBJ2-5, with 11 bases identical to TRBD2. Per the germline V gene, CDR1 is SNHLY and CDR2 is FYNNEI. CDR3 length: 14 residues. The ends lost 5 bases at V and 4 bases at J; junction bases unmatched: 3. As DNA, the CDR3 is TGTGCCAGCAGTATCCTAGCGGGGGGAGAGACCCAGTACTTC. Translation gives CASSILAGGETQYF.

This clonotype occurred a few times. The chain employs TRBV5-1 and TRBJ2-3; tentatively, D is TRBD1 (6 bases). V shed 2 bases and J shed 2 bases, with 21 bases lying between them. Germline lookup yields CDR1 SGHRS and CDR2 YFSETQ. The CDR3 is 18 residues long. The DNA for the CDR3 is TGCGCCAGCAGCTTATTAGGGCTCAGGGGCAGAAACACAGATACGCAGTATTTT. Translation gives CASSLLGLRGRNTDTQYF.

This clonotype showed up just a few times. The V gene is TRBV12-3 or TRBV12-4, the J gene TRBJ1-2; D unresolved. There are 15 residues in the CDR3. V dropped 7 bases and J dropped 6 bases, with 21 bases sitting between them. This CDR3 reads CASNLPASASDGYTF. CDR3 sequence (DNA): TGTGCCAGCAACCTTCCGGCCTCGGCTAGCGATGGCTACACCTTC.

The chain links TRBV30 to TRBJ1-1; 7 positions match TRBD1. The germline V gene encodes CDR1 GTSNPN and CDR2 SVGIG (reference sequence). Germline trimming cut 1 base from V and 1 base from J; bases unmatched to any gene: 3. The CDR3 consists of 14 residues. The CDR3 reads CAWSAWTGNTEAFF. DNA of the CDR3: TGTGCCTGGAGTGCGTGGACAGGGAACACTGAAGCTTTCTTT. The full variable domain, in which reference TRBV30 and TRBJ1-1 provide the parts outside the CDR3, is SQTIHQWPATLVQPVGSPLSLECTVEGTSNPNLYWYRQAAGRGLQLLFYSVGIGQISSEVPQNLSASRPQDRQFILSSKKLLLSDSGFYLCAWSAWTGNTEAFFGQGTRLTVV.

This clonotype was seen a handful of times. The chain combines TRBV2 with TRBJ2-2; 8 bases line up with TRBD2. The V gene end was trimmed by 6 bases and the J gene end by 4 bases; junction bases not matched to a gene: 7. The CDR3 length is 15 residues. The germline V gene encodes CDR1 SNHLY and CDR2 FYNNEI. CDR3 protein: CASRSGTSITGELFF. CDR3 DNA sequence: TGTGCCAGCAGGTCCGGGACTAGTATCACCGGGGAGCTGTTTTTT.

This clonotype was found many times. The chain is built from TRBV20-1 and TRBJ1-5; tentative D call: TRBD1 (5 bases). V gave up 6 bases and J gave up 0 bases, with 12 bases separating them. The germline gives CDR1 DFQATT, CDR2 SNEGSKA (reference sequence). The CDR3 totals 14 residues. Here the CDR3 reads CSAREGFSNQPQHF. The CDR3 DNA follows: TGCAGTGCCCGAGAGGGGTTTAGCAATCAGCCCCAGCATTTT.

V and J are TRBV27 and TRBJ2-6; D call uncertain. With 4 bases removed from V and 0 bases from J, the gap between germline ends came to 4 bases. This CDR3 region has 14 residues. The V gene's germline CDR1 is MNHEY and CDR2 SMNVEV (reference sequence). The CDR3 DNA sequence: TGTGCCAGCAGTTCTGGCTCTGGGGCCAACGTCCTGACTTTC. Its translation is CASSSGSGANVLTF.

The chain joins TRBV30 to TRBJ2-5, with unresolved D. V was shortened by 4 bases and J by 5 bases, with 11 bases between the two germline ends. The germline V gene encodes CDR1 GTSNPN and CDR2 SVGIG (reference sequence). The CDR3 sequence is 12 residues long. DNA of the CDR3: TGTGCCTGGATGGGGATAAGGGAGACCCAGTACTTC. It encodes CAWMGIRETQYF.

Ten or more counts support this clonotype. This sequence joins TRBV5-6 and TRBJ2-1, with 7 bases matching TRBD1. V was clipped by 4 bases and J by 5 bases; unmatched bases: 12. CDR1 and CDR2 (germline): SGHDT, YYEEEE. The CDR3 is 16 residues long. In nucleotides, the CDR3 is TGTGCCAGCAGCCCGCAGGGACAGTCAAGGGACAATGAGCAGTTCTTC. It yields the protein CASSPQGQSRDNEQFF.